This T cell receptor (beta chain) was profiled in a study of shared clonotypes between healthy human individuals (dated by TCRdb to the early 2020s). Study-wide context: A couple of women and a few men aged 18 to 49 years were included in the cohort. For each donor, CD4 naive and CD4 memory were each run on three plates, CD8 naive on two plates, and CD8 memory on one plate. The study deeply sequenced blood TCR repertoires of about 5 healthy adults to estimate repertoire size and the extent of clonotype sharing between individuals. Libraries were prepared and TCR repertoires were sequenced by different laboratories using diverse techniques, in order to increase sequencing depth and limit assay-specific biases. Leukapheresis yielded between about 0.8 and 9.5 billion PBMCs per donor.

For the CD8 naive samples, CD45RO-negative cells were positively selected for CCR7, yielding a CD45RA+CCR7+ population from which TemRA cells were excluded. Healthy HIV-negative adults with no recently reported acute infections or vaccinations were included as donors. Every donor was a Caucasian adult living in Nashville, Tennessee, USA. Blood was obtained by leukapheresis, after which PBMCs were separated by Ficoll-Histopaque density gradient centrifugation and cryopreserved in liquid nitrogen vapor phase. Analytical flow cytometry was used to check the purity and quantity of each magnetically sorted T cell population. Genomic DNA was isolated from every sorted fraction and measured by UV absorbance on a Nanodrop 2000c. About this clone itself: Its target antigen remains unknown. No quality values exist for individual bases; no much larger clone is one base distant.

As encoded in the germline V gene, CDR1 is SGHDT while CDR2 is YYEEEE. V is clipped by 3 bases and J by 6 bases, and the sequence between their germline boundaries is 7 bases long. The CDR3 runs 11 residues from the cysteine to the phenylalanine. This entry keeps only the CDR3 DNA: 33 bases, framed from base 1. Beyond this particular receptor, the publication reports: Even with the large sequencing depth, rarefaction of the sorted-subset datasets indicated that sequencing was incomplete. Sampling was restricted to blood, and TCR repertoires in tissue are likely to differ from TCR repertoires in blood. Larger estimated clonotype richness was generally found for naive subsets than for memory subsets. Approximately 5% of naive CD4, 3.5% of naive CD8, around 2.3% of memory CD4, and 0.4% of memory CD8 clonotypes were shared across several donors. Because the study included only a small number of donors, the genetic and exposure-history diversity represented was limited. Higher generation probabilities were observed for clonotypes shared by all four sorted-subset donors than for non-shared clonotypes. Pairwise subsampling indicated that sequencing depth was expected to affect the degree of clonotype sharing among donors.

Using the deep immunoSEQ assay, TCR CDR3 regions were amplified from genomic DNA by multiplex PCR. Extracted genomic DNA from each cell subset was distributed evenly across all wells of several immunoSEQ 96-well plates, and each plate was treated as a replicate. Each replicate PCR for sorted subsets received approximately 200 ng genomic DNA, equal to 30,000 or so T cell genomes. Purified libraries were quantified with a Qubit 3.0 fluorometer, sized on a Bioanalyzer 2100, and re-quantified with the KAPA Library Quantification kit. Every immunoSEQ 96-well plate was sequenced on a separate single-read 150-cycle Illumina NextSeq 550 flow cell. From the authors' description of their analysis: Because only junctional sequences without quality scores were contained in the immunoSEQ output, filtering matching that applied to full-length reads could not be performed. Sequences were annotated with PyIR, a Python wrapper for IgBLAST v1.9, and V/J genes and CDR3 were assigned using IMGT germline references. Reads were removed for weak V/J assignments (E-value above 1e-6), missing CDR3, stop codons, out-of-frame junctions, or ambiguous translated residues. A V3J clonotype was defined by an identical inferred V gene, J gene, and CDR3 amino acid sequence. The percentage overlap between two repertoires was calculated by dividing the number of shared unique clonotypes by the size of the smaller repertoire. Three approaches were used to assess repertoire richness: RTK rarefaction, the Chao1 estimator, and Recon v2.1 estimates of unobserved clonotypes. OLGA was used to compute generation probabilities for all TCRbeta clonotypes that the gDNA method yielded from four donors. Not all clones reach the TCRdb copy of this immuneACCESS table, which keeps in-frame sequences only. Checked studies attribute under half of the gap to unresolved V genes and leave the rest unexplained. V and J calls and clone size follow that table, whereas D and trimming were derived from the DNA. The sample table shows about 610,000 clones, and 96% are seen once. In total, the top ten clones hold about 0.11% of the sample.

The sequenced sample was naive CD8+ T cells sorted from blood. The cell subset or site label here, explained by the study, means: CD45RA+CCR7+. The receptor was derived from a woman under 40 in good health. The chain is encoded by TRBV5-6 joined to TRBJ2-7, with the D gene too uncertain to name. This receptor carries the CDR3 CASSSGPEQYF. The DNA reads as follows: TGTGCCAGCAGCTCCGGGCCCGAGCAGTACTTC.